What follows is one T cell receptor (beta chain) and its context. What it binds is not known. Each single cDNA molecule received a unique molecular identifier. A single record per CDR3 protein comes from TCRdb applying MiXCR to the 5' RACE reads. This table has 74,000 or so distinct CDR3 sequences, about 9.9% appearing once. This record belongs to a study of early T cells in non-severe SARS-CoV-2 infection. Study-level information: Sequencing of bulk RNA from unsorted whole blood was done, without chain pairing. Regarding the study as a whole: The study's VDJdb matching favored anti-spike CD8 responses and missed private and CD4 specificities.

This receptor was taken from an adult who was a healthcare worker with PCR-confirmed SARS-CoV-2 infection or an uninfected control (not recorded which). The sequenced sample consisted of whole blood.

DNA of the CDR3: TGTGCCAGCAGCTCCCCGGGCAGGGGGCCCCAAGAGACCCAGTACTTC. Translated, it gives CASSSPGRGPQETQYF. This chain joins TRBV11-2 and TRBJ2-5; TRBD1 aligns across 8 bases. This CDR3 contains 16 residues. The germline CDR1 and CDR2 sequences are SGHAT and FQNNGV. V lost 4 bases to trimming and J lost 1 base; unmatched junction nucleotides: 8.